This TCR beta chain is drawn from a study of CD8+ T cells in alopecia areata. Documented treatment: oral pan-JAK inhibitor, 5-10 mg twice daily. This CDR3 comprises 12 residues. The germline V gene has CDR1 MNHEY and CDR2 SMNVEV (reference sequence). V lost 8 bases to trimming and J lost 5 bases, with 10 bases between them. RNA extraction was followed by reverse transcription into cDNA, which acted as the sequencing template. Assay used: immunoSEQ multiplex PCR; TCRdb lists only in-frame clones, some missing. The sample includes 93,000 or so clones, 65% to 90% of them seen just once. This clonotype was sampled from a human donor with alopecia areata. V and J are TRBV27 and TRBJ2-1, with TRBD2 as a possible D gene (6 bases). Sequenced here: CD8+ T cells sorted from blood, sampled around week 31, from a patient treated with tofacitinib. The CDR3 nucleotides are TGTGCCAGCGGGACTGTAAACAATGAGCAGTTCTTC. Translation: CASGTVNNEQFF.